The 20 T cell receptor beta chains below were found in one sample sequenced in a study of blood T cell repertoires in COVID-19. The table came from immunoSEQ multiplex PCR; TCRdb's copy has only in-frame clones and leaves some out. The sample has about 100,000 clones, 84% seen once; the top ten hold 9.5% to 10%. The sequenced sample consisted of peripheral blood. All receptors come from a man aged 35 to 55 with active or convalescent COVID-19.

J is TRBJ2-7 and V is TRBV10-2, with D perhaps TRBD2 (5 bases). Trimming took 4 bases from V and 4 from J, leaving 17 bases between them. This CDR3 contains 15 residues. The V gene's germline CDR1 is WSHSY and CDR2 SAAADI. CDR3 sequence reads: CASSGQKSGPYEQYF. In DNA form, the CDR3 reads TGCGCCAGCAGTGGCCAGAAAAGCGGACCATACGAGCAGTACTTC.

The rearrangement joins TRBV14 to TRBJ1-2, with TRBD1 matching over 9 bases. CDR3 length equals 15 residues. Germline V gene lookup returns CDR1 SGHDN and CDR2 FVKESK. Germline trimming cut 4 bases from V and 4 bases from J; bases unmatched to any gene: 7. The CDR3 loop is CASSRGQGGIYGYTF. In DNA form, the CDR3 reads TGTGCCAGCAGCCGGGGACAGGGCGGAATCTATGGCTACACCTTC.

V is TRBV10-3 and J is TRBJ1-3; D ambiguous. The CDR3 consists of 13 residues. Germline V gives CDR1 ENHRY, CDR2 SYGVKD. V was clipped by 10 bases and J by 4 bases, with 14 bases between them. The CDR3 nucleotides are TGTGCCACCAATCCGGGGTCCGGAAACACCATATATTTT. This gives the protein CATNPGSGNTIYF.

The rearrangement joins TRBV27 to TRBJ1-5; the match to TRBD1 covers 7 bases. The CDR3 is 15 residues long. Germline CDR1 MNHEY, CDR2 SMNVEV (reference sequence). V shed 8 bases and J 1 base; nucleotides not matched to a gene: 8. CDR3 coding DNA: TGTGCCAGCCTTGAACAGGGGAAAAGCAATCAGCCCCAGCATTTT. It yields the protein CASLEQGKSNQPQHF.

A single count supports this clone. The chain is built from TRBV7-3 and TRBJ2-2, with 15 bases aligning to TRBD2. Per germline, CDR1 SGHTA and CDR2 FQGTGA. The CDR3 is 18 amino acids. J gave up 5 bases and V 5 bases, and 9 bases lay outside the gene matches. DNA for the CDR3: TGTGCCAGCAGCCTCGGGACTAGCGGGGGGTCAAGGACCGGGGAGCTGTTTTTT. It translates to CASSLGTSGGSRTGELFF.

V usage is TRBV5-1 and J usage is TRBJ1-1; weak D call: TRBD1 (5 bases). V gave up 4 bases and J gave up 5 bases, with 15 bases separating them. Germline CDR1 SGHRS, CDR2 YFSETQ. The CDR3 is 14 residues long. The CDR3 DNA follows: TGCGCCAGCAGCACCCAGGGAGGTGGGACTGAAGCTTTCTTT. Its translation is CASSTQGGGTEAFF.

This chain uses TRBV6-2 or TRBV6-3 with TRBJ1-2; possible D gene TRBD1, 6 bases. V dropped 0 bases and J dropped 4 bases, with 6 bases sitting between them. Germline V gives CDR1 MNHEY, CDR2 SVGEGT. CDR3 size: 13 residues. The CDR3 bases are TGTGCCAGCAGTTACTCGGACAGCTATGGCTACACCTTC. It codes for CASSYSDSYGYTF.

The chain couples TRBV7-9 to TRBJ2-1; possibly TRBD2 for D (5 bases). The germline gives CDR1 SEHNR, CDR2 FQNEAQ (reference sequence). The CDR3 extends over 18 amino acids. V was pared by 2 bases and J by 8 bases, with 25 bases between. DNA for the CDR3: TGTGCCAGCAGCTTATGGAGAGGGAATGTAAACTGGGAAGATGAGCAGTTCTTC. This gives the protein CASSLWRGNVNWEDEQFF. Variable domain in full (rest from reference TRBV7-9 and TRBJ2-1): DTGVSQNPRHKITKRGQNVTFRCDPISEHNRLYWYRQTLGQGPEFLTYFQNEAQLEKSRLLSDRFSAERPKGSFSTLEIQRTEQGDSAMYLCASSLWRGNVNWEDEQFFGPGTRLTVL.

The genes are TRBV3-1 (or the pseudogene TRBV3-2) and TRBJ2-3; no reliable D call. Germline V CDR1 and CDR2: LGHDT, YNNKEL (reference sequence). Between the trimmed V and J ends, which lost 5 bases and 3 bases, there was a span of 6 bases. The CDR3 is made up of 12 amino acids. The CDR3 is CASSSLTDTQYF. CDR3 nucleotide sequence: TGTGCCAGCAGCTCCCTAACAGATACGCAGTATTTT.

The chain links TRBV2 to TRBJ1-1, with D maybe TRBD1 (6 bases). The CDR3 has 13 residues. Germline V gene data show CDR1 as SNHLY and CDR2 as FYNNEI. With 8 bases removed from V and 5 bases from J, the gap between germline ends came to 15 bases. The CDR3 DNA reads as TGTGCCAGCGCCACAGGGTTTAGGACTGAAGCTTTCTTT. Its translation: CASATGFRTEAFF. Full variable domain (remainder filled in from reference TRBV2 and TRBJ1-1): EPEVTQTPSHQVTQMGQEVILRCVPISNHLYFYWYRQILGQKVEFLVSFYNNEISEKSEIFDDQFSVERPDGSNFTLKIRSTKLEDSAMYFCASATGFRTEAFFGQGTRLTVV.

This rearrangement joins TRBV19 to TRBJ1-3, with D hard to call. The CDR3 has 15 amino acids. CDR1 and CDR2 (germline): LNHDA, SQIVND (reference sequence). The V and J ends lost 3 bases and 2 bases respectively, with 11 bases between them. This CDR3 reads CASSIRGEPGNTIYF. The CDR3 DNA is TGTGCCAGTAGTATTAGAGGAGAGCCTGGAAACACCATATATTTT.

This chain uses TRBV11-2 with TRBJ2-1, with TRBD1 matching 7 bases. The V and J ends lost 2 bases and 5 bases, in that order; junction bases with no gene match: 18. Per germline, CDR1 SGHAT and CDR2 FQNNGV. This CDR3 region has 19 residues. CDR3 region: CASSLRDRELGRLNNEQFF. DNA of the CDR3: TGTGCCAGCAGCTTACGAGACAGGGAACTCGGGCGCTTAAACAATGAGCAGTTCTTC.

This chain joins TRBV11-2 and TRBJ2-5; D is unclear. This CDR3 comprises 11 residues. V lost 5 bases, J lost 9 bases, and 10 bases lay in between. Germline values: CDR1 SGHAT, CDR2 FQNNGV. The CDR3 nucleotides are TGTGCCAGCAGCACCCTCCGGGCCCAGTACTTC. This codes for CASSTLRAQYF. The complete variable domain, with remaining parts taken from reference TRBV11-2 and TRBJ2-5, reads EAGVAQSPRYKIIEKRQSVAFWCNPISGHATLYWYQQILGQGPKLLIQFQNNGVVDDSQLPKDRFSAERLKGVDSTLKIQPAKLEDSAVYLCASSTLRAQYFGPGTRLLVL.

This CDR3 is CASSPGDRGGTDTQYF. The CDR3 DNA is TGTGCCAGCAGCCCCGGGGACAGGGGCGGCACAGATACGCAGTATTTT. The rearrangement links TRBV4-2 to TRBJ2-3; 10 bases match TRBD1. Losses at the gene ends were 4 bases for V and 1 base for J; bases not matched to a gene: 5. Looked up from germline, CDR1 is LGHNA and CDR2 is YNFKEQ. The CDR3 spans 16 residues.

The rearrangement joins TRBV6-6 to TRBJ1-4; 9 bases are a match to TRBD1. The CDR3 spans 14 residues. Trimming took 4 bases from V and 7 from J; bases not matched to a gene: 4. Germline loops: CDR1 MNHNY, CDR2 SVGAGI (reference sequence). This chain's CDR3 is CASSWGQGVEKLFF. In DNA, the CDR3 is TGTGCCAGCAGTTGGGGACAGGGAGTTGAAAAACTGTTTTTT.

The chain recombines TRBV4-1 with TRBJ2-3; TRBD1 is a possible D gene (5 bases). CDR1 and CDR2 from the germline V gene are MGHRA and YSYEKL. The CDR3 spans 18 residues. The V end lost 0 bases, the J end lost 0 bases, and 16 bases lay between the germline ends. The chain's CDR3 is CASSQDRWGGSSTDTQYF. The DNA for the CDR3 is TGCGCCAGCAGCCAAGATCGCTGGGGCGGATCCAGCACAGATACGCAGTATTTT.

This chain links TRBV6-5 with TRBJ1-6, with 7 bases that match TRBD1. The germline gives CDR1 MNHEY, CDR2 SVGAGI. The ends lost 2 bases at V and 9 bases at J; junction bases unmatched: 10. The CDR3 is 16 amino acids. The chain's CDR3 is CASSYVGGTEASPLHF. The DNA of the CDR3 is TGTGCCAGCAGTTACGTGGGCGGGACAGAAGCTTCACCCCTCCACTTT.

This clone was seen a single time. The genes are TRBV29-1 and TRBJ2-2, with D perhaps TRBD2 (6 bases). The CDR3 consists of 14 residues. V lost 3 bases and J lost 1, with 9 bases in between. Germline V gene sequence: CDR1 SQVTM, CDR2 ANQGSEA. The CDR3 DNA follows: TGCAGCGTTGACGGGCGGGGGAACACCGGGGAGCTGTTTTTT. Protein product: CSVDGRGNTGELFF.

This clone has more than one count but fewer than ten. This chain joins TRBV18 and TRBJ1-4; no clear D gene. The CDR3 has 14 amino acids. Trimming left V 4 bases short and J 9 bases short, with 15 bases between. The V gene's germline CDR1 is KGHSH and CDR2 LQKENI. CDR3 in amino acids: CASSQSPGDKKLFF. CDR3 DNA: TGTGCCAGCTCACAATCGCCGGGAGACAAAAAACTGTTTTTT.

The V gene is TRBV4-1, the J gene TRBJ1-1; no firm D call. CDR1 MGHRA and CDR2 YSYEKL come from the germline V gene. Trimming stripped 1 base from V and 6 bases from J, with 21 bases between. The CDR3 is 17 amino acids. CDR3 in DNA: TGCGCCAGCAGCCAAGTTGATTTAGGTTTCCTAGCCCCTGAAGCTTTCTTT. It yields the protein CASSQVDLGFLAPEAFF.